The clone carrying this T cell receptor (beta chain) was counted between two and nine times. The antigen is undetermined. Each CDR3 protein is one row after TCRdb ran MiXCR on the 5' RACE reads. The sample has around 200,000 distinct CDR3 sequences, around 27% seen once; the top ten hold about an eighth. These data belong to a study of T-cell memory formation after mild COVID-19. As for the study in general: There were largely donor-specific TCR clusters. Study-level findings and limits: Memory sampled before infection contained some responding clones, suggesting cross-reactive memory joined. The authors left the SARS-CoV-2 specificity of second-wave clones peaking on day 37 unconfirmed. Contracting clones from day 15 to 85 showed balanced CD4/CD8; later expanders favored CD4+.

Trimming left V 5 bases short and J 0 bases short, with 11 bases between. The CDR3 runs 14 residues. Germline CDR1 and CDR2: LNHDA and SQIVND (reference sequence). This TCR was sampled from an adult woman who had mild COVID-19 (a few samples of this study predate the infection). Cell type and time point are not known. Sequencing used PBMCs or a T cell subset sorted from them (not recorded which). The chain links TRBV19 to TRBJ2-7, with D perhaps TRBD2 (5 bases). The chain's CDR3 is CASSPGVSSYEQYF. The CDR3 DNA is TGTGCCAGTAGTCCCGGGGTGAGCTCCTACGAGCAGTACTTC.